The subject of this entry is one T cell receptor beta chain. Its specificity is not known. Amplification used 60 Vbeta primers and 13 Jbeta primers. Original handling: A later analysis counted approximately 88 million unique TCR beta chains, about 11 million shared. Assay: immunoSEQ multiplex PCR; the TCRdb copy retains only in-frame clones and omits some. V and J calls and clone size are copied from that table; D and trimming were computed from the DNA. This sample has approximately 85,000 clones, with 75% to 85% found just once. The CDR3 extends over 15 amino acids. Trimming removed 1 base from V and 0 bases from J; junction bases left unmatched: 3. The germline V gene encodes CDR1 ENHRY and CDR2 SYGVKD. Healthy bone marrow donors supplied every sample. The data originate from a study of cytomegalovirus exposure and HLA in healthy donors. Study observations and caveats: Sequencing depth across donors, presence/absence analyses assumed, was roughly uniform.

This receptor was obtained from a man aged 45 to 65 in good health and CMV-seropositive. V gene TRBV10-3 combines with J gene TRBJ2-7, with 7 bases fitting TRBD1. The sample was PBMCs. This CDR3 reads CAISEFGTASYEQYF. CDR3 nucleotide sequence: TGTGCCATCAGTGAGTTTGGGACAGCCTCCTACGAGCAGTACTTC.